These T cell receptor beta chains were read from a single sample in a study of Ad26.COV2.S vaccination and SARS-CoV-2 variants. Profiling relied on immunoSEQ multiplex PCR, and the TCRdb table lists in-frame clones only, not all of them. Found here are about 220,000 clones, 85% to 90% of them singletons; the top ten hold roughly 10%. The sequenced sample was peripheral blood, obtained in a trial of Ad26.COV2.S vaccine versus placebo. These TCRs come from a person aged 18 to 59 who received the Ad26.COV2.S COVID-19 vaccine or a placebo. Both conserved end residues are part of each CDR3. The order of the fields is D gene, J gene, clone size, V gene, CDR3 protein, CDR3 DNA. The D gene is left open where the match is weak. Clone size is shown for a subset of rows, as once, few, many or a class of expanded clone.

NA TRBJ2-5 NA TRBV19 CASSKTSVGQETQYF TGTGCCAGTAGTAAGACCTCCGTGGGTCAAGAGACCCAGTACTTC
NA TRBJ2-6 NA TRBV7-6 CAAASWANVLTF TGTGCGGCCGCCTCTTGGGCCAACGTCCTGACTTTC
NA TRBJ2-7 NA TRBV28 CASSAGVREQYF TGTGCCTCGTCGGCAGGGGTCAGGGAGCAGTACTTC
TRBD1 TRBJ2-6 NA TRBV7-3 CASSLTGSLTGANVLTF TGTGCCAGCAGCTTGACAGGGTCCCTAACTGGGGCCAACGTCCTGACTTTC
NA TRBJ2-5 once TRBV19 CASSATRGETQYF TGTGCCAGTAGCGCGACTAGGGGGGAGACCCAGTACTTC
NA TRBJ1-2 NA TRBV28 CASSPPDSFYGYTF TGTGCCAGCAGTCCTCCGGACAGTTTCTATGGCTACACCTTC
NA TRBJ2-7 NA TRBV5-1 CASSFQGYEQYF TGCGCCAGCAGCTTCCAGGGGTACGAGCAGTACTTC
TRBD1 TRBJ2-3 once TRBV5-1 CASSPRTGKPDTQYF TGCGCCAGCAGCCCGCGGACAGGGAAACCAGATACGCAGTATTTT
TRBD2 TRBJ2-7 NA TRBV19 CASSIDRLATNEQYF TGTGCCAGTAGTATAGATCGACTAGCGACTAACGAGCAGTACTTC
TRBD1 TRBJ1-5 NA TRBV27 CASRDRNGQPQHF TGTGCCAGCAGGGACAGGAACGGTCAGCCCCAGCATTTT
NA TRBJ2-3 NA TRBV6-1 CASSESTGADTQYF TGTGCCAGCAGTGAATCCACAGGAGCCGATACGCAGTATTTT
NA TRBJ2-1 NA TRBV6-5 CASSPLNSGPGQFF TGTGCCAGCAGTCCTCTCAATAGCGGTCCCGGGCAGTTCTTC
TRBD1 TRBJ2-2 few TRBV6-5 CASRLQGMVAGELFF TGTGCCAGCAGATTACAGGGGATGGTGGCCGGGGAGCTGTTTTTT
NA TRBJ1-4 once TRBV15 CATSNGSNEKLFF TGTGCCACCAGCAACGGAAGTAATGAAAAACTGTTTTTT
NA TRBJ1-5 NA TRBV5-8 CASSLTRLSNQPQHF TGTGCCAGCAGCTTGACGCGCTTAAGCAATCAGCCCCAGCATTTT
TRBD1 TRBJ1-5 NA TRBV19 CASSDRGISNQPQHF TGTGCCAGTAGCGACAGGGGAATCAGCAATCAGCCCCAGCATTTT
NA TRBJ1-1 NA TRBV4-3 CASSQVGVPGTEAFF TGCGCCAGCAGCCAAGTAGGGGTCCCGGGCACTGAAGCTTTCTTT
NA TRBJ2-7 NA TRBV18 CASSRTGTGSYEQYF TGTGCCAGCTCACGGACCGGGACTGGTTCCTACGAGCAGTACTTC
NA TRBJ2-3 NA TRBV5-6 CASTLGDTQYF TGTGCCAGCACCCTAGGAGATACGCAGTATTTT
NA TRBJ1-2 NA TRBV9 CASSVGGGTNYGYTF TGTGCCAGCAGCGTAGGAGGCGGTACTAACTATGGCTACACCTTC
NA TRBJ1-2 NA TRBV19 CASKSGRTDNYGYTF TGTGCCAGTAAGAGTGGACGGACCGATAACTATGGCTACACCTTC
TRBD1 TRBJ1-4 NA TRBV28 CASSRQGLNEKLFF TGTGCCAGCAGTCGACAGGGCCTTAATGAAAAACTGTTTTTT
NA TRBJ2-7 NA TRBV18 CASSPPNYDEQYF TGTGCCAGCTCACCACCGAACTACGACGAGCAGTACTTC
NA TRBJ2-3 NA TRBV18 CASRGSTDTQYF TGTGCCAGCCGAGGATCCACAGATACGCAGTATTTT
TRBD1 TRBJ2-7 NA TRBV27 CASSAEQGAVSEQYF TGTGCCAGCAGTGCAGAACAGGGGGCGGTCTCCGAGCAGTACTTC